The T cell receptor beta chain described here comes from a study of identical twins. A universal primer site was incorporated via template switching, and the cDNA contained unique molecular identifiers. MiXCR, run by TCRdb on the 5' RACE reads, gives a single entry per CDR3 protein. The table records around 500,000 distinct CDR3 sequences, 13% to 15% of them present only once. Trimming stripped 4 bases from V and 5 bases from J, with 19 bases between. This CDR3 comprises 16 residues. Germline V gene lookup returns CDR1 SEHNR and CDR2 FQNEAQ (reference sequence). Study-level results: Abundant beta clonotypes from cord blood had fewer insertions, unlike memory repertoires, which showed none. Twins' surplus sharing was weaker for beta out-of-frame sequences.

Notes on this clonotype: What it binds is not known.

These data also featured in a second study, about yellow fever vaccine responses in identical twins. That paper adds: As reported, the vaccine T cell response of twins seemed partly convergent and partly personalized.

This TCR came from a young woman in good health. The chain employs TRBV7-9 and TRBJ2-3; perhaps D is TRBD1 or TRBD2 (5 bases each). Material for sequencing was CD4+ T cells sorted from blood. In DNA, the CDR3 is TGTGCCAGCAGCTCCCAACTGGCTACTGGGGGAGATACGCAGTATTTT. Amino acids: CASSSQLATGGDTQYF.